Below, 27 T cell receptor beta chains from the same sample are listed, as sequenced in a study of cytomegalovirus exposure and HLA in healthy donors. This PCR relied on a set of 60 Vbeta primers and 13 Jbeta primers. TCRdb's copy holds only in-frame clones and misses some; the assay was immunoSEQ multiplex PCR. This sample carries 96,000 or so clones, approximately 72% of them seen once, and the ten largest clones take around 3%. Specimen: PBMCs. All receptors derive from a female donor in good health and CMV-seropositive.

The CDR3 reads CASSLWREQYF. The DNA for the CDR3 is TGTGCCAGCAGTTTATGGCGGGAGCAGTACTTC. The chain carries TRBV28 and TRBJ2-7; unclear D gene. The germline CDR1 and CDR2 sequences are MDHEN and SYDVKM. V was trimmed by 0 bases and J by 7 bases, leaving 4 bases between them. The CDR3 runs to 11 residues. The variable domain in full, with the rest retrieved from reference TRBV28 and TRBJ2-7, is DVKVTQSSRYLVKRTGEKVFLECVQDMDHENMFWYRQDPGLGLRLIYFSYDVKMKEKGDIPEGYSVSREKKERFSLILESASTNQTSMYLCASSLWREQYFGPGTRLTVT.

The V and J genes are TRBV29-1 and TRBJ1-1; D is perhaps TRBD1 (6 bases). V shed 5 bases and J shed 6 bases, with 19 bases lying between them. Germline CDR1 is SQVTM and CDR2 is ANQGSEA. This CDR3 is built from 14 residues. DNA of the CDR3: TGCAGCGTTAATCGGGACCCAGGGACATCTGAAGCTTTCTTT. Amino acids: CSVNRDPGTSEAFF.

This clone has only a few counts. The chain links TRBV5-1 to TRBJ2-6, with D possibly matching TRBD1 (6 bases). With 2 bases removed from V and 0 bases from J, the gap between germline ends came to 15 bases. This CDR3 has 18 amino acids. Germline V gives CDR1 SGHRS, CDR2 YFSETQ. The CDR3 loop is CASSFPRQDTSGANVLTF. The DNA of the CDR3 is TGCGCCAGCAGCTTCCCCCGACAGGACACCTCTGGGGCCAACGTCCTGACTTTC. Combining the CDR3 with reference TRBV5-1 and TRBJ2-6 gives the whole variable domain KAGVTQTPRYLIKTRGQQVTLSCSPISGHRSVSWYQQTPGQGLQFLFEYFSETQRNKGNFPGRFSGRQFSNSRSEMNVSTLELGDSALYLCASSFPRQDTSGANVLTFGAGSRLTVL.

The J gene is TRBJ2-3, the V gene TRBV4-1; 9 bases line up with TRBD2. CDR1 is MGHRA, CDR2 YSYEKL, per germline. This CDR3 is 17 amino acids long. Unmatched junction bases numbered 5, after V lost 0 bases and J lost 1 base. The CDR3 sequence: CASSQDLRLAGTDTQYF. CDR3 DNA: TGCGCCAGCAGCCAAGACCTCAGACTAGCGGGCACAGATACGCAGTATTTT.

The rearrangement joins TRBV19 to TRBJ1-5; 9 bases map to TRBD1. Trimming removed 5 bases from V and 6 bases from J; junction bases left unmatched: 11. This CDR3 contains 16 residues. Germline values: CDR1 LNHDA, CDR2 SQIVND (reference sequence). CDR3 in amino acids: CASSAYWTGVGQPQHF. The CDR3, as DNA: TGTGCCAGTAGTGCTTATTGGACAGGGGTAGGTCAGCCCCAGCATTTT.

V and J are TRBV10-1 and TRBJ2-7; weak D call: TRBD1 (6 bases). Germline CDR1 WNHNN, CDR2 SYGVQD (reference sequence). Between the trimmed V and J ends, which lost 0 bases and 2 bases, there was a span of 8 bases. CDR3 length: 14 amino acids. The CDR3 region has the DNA TGCGCCAGCAGTGAGTCGACAGGTACCTACGAGCAGTACTTC. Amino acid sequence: CASSESTGTYEQYF.

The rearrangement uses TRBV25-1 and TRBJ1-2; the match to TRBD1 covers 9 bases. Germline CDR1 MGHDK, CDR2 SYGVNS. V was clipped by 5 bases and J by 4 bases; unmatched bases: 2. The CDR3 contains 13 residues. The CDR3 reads CASSTGGPYGYTF. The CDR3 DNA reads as TGTGCCAGCAGTACAGGGGGCCCCTATGGCTACACCTTC.

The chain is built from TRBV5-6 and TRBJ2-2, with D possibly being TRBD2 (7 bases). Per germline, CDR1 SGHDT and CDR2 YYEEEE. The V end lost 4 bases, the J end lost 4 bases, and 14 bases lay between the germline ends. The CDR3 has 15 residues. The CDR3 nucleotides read TGTGCCAGCAGCCGAGGCGGGGGCGCCACCGGGGAGCTGTTTTTT. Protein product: CASSRGGGATGELFF. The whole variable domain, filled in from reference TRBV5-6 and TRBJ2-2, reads DAGVTQSPTHLIKTRGQQVTLRCSPKSGHDTVSWYQQALGQGPQFIFQYYEEEERQRGNFPDRFSGHQFPNYSSELNVNALLLGDSALYLCASSRGGGATGELFFGEGSRLTVL.

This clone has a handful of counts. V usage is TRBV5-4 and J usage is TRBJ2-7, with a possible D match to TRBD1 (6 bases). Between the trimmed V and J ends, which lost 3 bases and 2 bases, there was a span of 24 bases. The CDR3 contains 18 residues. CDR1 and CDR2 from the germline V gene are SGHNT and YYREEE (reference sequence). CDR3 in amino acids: CASSSRLGTIVVPYEQYF. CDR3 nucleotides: TGTGCCAGCAGCTCAAGGTTGGGGACAATAGTCGTTCCCTACGAGCAGTACTTC.

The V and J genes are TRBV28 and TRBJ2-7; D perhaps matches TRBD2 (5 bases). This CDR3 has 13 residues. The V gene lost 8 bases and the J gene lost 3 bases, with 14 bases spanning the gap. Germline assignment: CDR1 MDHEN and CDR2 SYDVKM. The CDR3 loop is CASRPFGDYEQYF. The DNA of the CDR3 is TGTGCCAGCCGCCCTTTCGGGGACTACGAGCAGTACTTC.

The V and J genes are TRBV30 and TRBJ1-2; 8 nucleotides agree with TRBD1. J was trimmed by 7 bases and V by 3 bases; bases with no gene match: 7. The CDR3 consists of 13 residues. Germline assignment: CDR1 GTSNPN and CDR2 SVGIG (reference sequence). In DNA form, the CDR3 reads TGTGCCTGGAGGACACAGGGGGTGGGTGGCTACACCTTC. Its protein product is CAWRTQGVGGYTF.

CDR3 coding DNA: TGTGCCAGCGGACAGGGTGGCACTGAAGCTTTCTTT. As protein: CASGQGGTEAFF. The rearrangement uses TRBV9 and TRBJ1-1; 8 nucleotides match TRBD1. Germline V gene lookup returns CDR1 SGDLS and CDR2 YYNGEE. V lost 7 bases and J lost 4; bases outside the gene matches: 3. CDR3 size: 12 residues.

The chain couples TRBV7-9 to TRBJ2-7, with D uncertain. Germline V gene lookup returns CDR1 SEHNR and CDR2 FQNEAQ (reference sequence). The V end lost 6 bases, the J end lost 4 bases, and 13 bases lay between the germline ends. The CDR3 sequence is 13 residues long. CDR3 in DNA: TGTGCCAGCAGAGCAAACGACGGGTACGAGCAGTACTTC. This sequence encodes CASRANDGYEQYF.

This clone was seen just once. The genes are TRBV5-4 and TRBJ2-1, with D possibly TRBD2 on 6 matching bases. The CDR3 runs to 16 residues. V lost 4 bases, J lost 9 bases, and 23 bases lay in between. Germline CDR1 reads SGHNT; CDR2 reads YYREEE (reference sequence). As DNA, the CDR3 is TGTGCCAGCAGCAGTTTTAGCGGCCGGATTTTGGGTGAGCAGTTCTTC. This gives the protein CASSSFSGRILGEQFF.

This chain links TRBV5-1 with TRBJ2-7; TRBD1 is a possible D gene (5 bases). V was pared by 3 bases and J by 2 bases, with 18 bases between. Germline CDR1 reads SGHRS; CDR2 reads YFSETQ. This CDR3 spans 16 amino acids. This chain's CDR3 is CASSWRQTSYAYEQYF. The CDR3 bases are TGCGCCAGCAGCTGGCGACAGACGAGCTACGCCTACGAGCAGTACTTC. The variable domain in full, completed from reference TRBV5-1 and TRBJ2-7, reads KAGVTQTPRYLIKTRGQQVTLSCSPISGHRSVSWYQQTPGQGLQFLFEYFSETQRNKGNFPGRFSGRQFSNSRSEMNVSTLELGDSALYLCASSWRQTSYAYEQYFGPGTRLTVT.

CDR3 coding DNA: TGCGCCAGCAGTGACAGGGAGGACTACGAGCAGTACTTC. Amino acid sequence: CASSDREDYEQYF. The V gene is TRBV5-1, the J gene TRBJ2-7; D might be TRBD1 (7 bases). CDR1 SGHRS and CDR2 YFSETQ come from the germline V gene. The CDR3 runs 13 residues. Trimming removed 5 bases at V and 3 bases at J, with 12 bases between.

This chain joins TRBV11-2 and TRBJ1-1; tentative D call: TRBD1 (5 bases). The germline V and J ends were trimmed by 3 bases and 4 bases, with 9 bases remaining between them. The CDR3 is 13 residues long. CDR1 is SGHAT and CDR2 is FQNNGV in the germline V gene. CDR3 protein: CASSFDSGTEAFF. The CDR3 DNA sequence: TGTGCCAGCAGCTTCGACAGTGGCACTGAAGCTTTCTTT. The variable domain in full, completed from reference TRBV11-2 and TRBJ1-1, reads EAGVAQSPRYKIIEKRQSVAFWCNPISGHATLYWYQQILGQGPKLLIQFQNNGVVDDSQLPKDRFSAERLKGVDSTLKIQPAKLEDSAVYLCASSFDSGTEAFFGQGTRLTVV.

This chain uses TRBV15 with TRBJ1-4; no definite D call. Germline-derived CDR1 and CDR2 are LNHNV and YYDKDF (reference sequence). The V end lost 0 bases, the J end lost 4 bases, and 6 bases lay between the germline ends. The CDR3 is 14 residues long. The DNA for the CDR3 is TGTGCCACCAGCAGAGAACAGATTAATGAAAAACTGTTTTTT. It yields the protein CATSREQINEKLFF.

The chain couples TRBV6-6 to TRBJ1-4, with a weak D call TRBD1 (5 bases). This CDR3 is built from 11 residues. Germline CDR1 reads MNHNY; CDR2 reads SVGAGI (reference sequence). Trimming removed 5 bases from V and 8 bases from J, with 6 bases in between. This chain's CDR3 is CASSDREKLFF. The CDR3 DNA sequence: TGTGCCAGCAGTGACAGAGAAAAACTGTTTTTT.

The CDR3 loop reads CASSEQAGYEQYF. DNA for the CDR3: TGTGCCAGCAGTGAACAAGCAGGCTACGAGCAGTACTTC. This chain uses TRBV6-1 with TRBJ2-7; D call uncertain. Trimming removed 2 bases from V and 3 bases from J, with 8 bases in between. There are 13 residues in the CDR3. Germline V gives CDR1 MNHNS, CDR2 SASEGT.

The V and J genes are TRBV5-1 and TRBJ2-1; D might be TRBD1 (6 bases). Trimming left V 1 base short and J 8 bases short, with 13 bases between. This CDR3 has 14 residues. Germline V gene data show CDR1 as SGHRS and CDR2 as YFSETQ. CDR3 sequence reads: CASSLRVGADEQFF. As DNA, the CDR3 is TGCGCCAGCAGCTTGCGGGTGGGGGCAGATGAGCAGTTCTTC. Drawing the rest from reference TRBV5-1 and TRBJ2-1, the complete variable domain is KAGVTQTPRYLIKTRGQQVTLSCSPISGHRSVSWYQQTPGQGLQFLFEYFSETQRNKGNFPGRFSGRQFSNSRSEMNVSTLELGDSALYLCASSLRVGADEQFFGPGTRLTVL.

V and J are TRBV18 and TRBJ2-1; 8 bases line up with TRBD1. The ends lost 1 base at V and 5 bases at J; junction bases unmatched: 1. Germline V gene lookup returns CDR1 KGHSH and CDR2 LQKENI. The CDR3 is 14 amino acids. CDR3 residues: CASSPHRGNNEQFF. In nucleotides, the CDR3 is TGTGCCAGCTCACCACACAGGGGGAACAATGAGCAGTTCTTC.

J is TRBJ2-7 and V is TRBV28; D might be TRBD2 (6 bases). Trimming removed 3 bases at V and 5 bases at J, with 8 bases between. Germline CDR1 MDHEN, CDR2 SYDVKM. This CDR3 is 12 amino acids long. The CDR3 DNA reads TGTGCCAGCAGTTTGTCGGGGGACGAGCAGTACTTC. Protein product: CASSLSGDEQYF. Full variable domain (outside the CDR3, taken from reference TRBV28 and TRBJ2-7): DVKVTQSSRYLVKRTGEKVFLECVQDMDHENMFWYRQDPGLGLRLIYFSYDVKMKEKGDIPEGYSVSREKKERFSLILESASTNQTSMYLCASSLSGDEQYFGPGTRLTVT.

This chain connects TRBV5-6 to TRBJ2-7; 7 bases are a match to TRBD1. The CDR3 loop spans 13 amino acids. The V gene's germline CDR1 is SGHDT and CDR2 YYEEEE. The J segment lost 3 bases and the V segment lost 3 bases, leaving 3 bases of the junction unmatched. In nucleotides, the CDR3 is TGTGCCAGCAGCTATGGACAGGACTACGAGCAGTACTTC. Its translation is CASSYGQDYEQYF.

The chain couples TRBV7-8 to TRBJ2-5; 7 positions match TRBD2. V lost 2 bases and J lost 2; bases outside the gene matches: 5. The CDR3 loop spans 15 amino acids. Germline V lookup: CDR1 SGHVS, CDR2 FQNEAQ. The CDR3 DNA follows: TGTGCCAGCAGCTTATGGGCTAGCGGACAAGAGACCCAGTACTTC. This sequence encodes CASSLWASGQETQYF.

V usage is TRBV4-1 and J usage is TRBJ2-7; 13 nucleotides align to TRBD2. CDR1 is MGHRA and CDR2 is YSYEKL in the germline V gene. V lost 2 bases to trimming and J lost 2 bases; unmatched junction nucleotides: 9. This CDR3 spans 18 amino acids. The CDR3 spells CASSQTPIGLAGAYEQYF. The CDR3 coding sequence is TGCGCCAGCAGCCAAACGCCAATCGGACTAGCGGGAGCCTACGAGCAGTACTTC.

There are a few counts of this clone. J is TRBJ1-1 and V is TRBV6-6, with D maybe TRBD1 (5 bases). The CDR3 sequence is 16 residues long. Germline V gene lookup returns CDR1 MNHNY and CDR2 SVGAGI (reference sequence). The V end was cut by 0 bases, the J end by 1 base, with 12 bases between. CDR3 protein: CASSYSPDTANTEAFF. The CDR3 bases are TGTGCCAGCAGTTACTCGCCGGACACCGCGAACACTGAAGCTTTCTTT.